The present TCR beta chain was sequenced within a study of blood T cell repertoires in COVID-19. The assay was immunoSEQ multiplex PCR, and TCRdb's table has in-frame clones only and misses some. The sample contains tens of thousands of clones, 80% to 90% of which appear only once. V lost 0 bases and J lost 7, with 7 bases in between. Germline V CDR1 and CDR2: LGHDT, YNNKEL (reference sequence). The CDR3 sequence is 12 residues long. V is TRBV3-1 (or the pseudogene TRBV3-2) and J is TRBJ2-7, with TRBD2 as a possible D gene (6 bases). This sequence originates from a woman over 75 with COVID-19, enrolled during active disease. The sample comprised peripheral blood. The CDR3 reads CASSQDRGEQYF. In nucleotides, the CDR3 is TGTGCCAGCAGCCAAGATCGGGGGGAGCAGTACTTC.